The clone carrying this TCR beta chain was counted between two and nine times. Its antigen is unknown. This CDR3 comprises 16 residues. Trimming cost V 1 base and J 7 bases; bases outside gene matches: 8. CDR1 is SGHAT and CDR2 is FQNNGV in the germline V gene. The source of the sample is a study of blood T cells in healthy people across ages. A second 7 to 11 cycle PCR used barcoded and J-beta primers. TCRdb redid the calling of the 5' RACE reads with MiXCR, one entry per CDR3 protein. Of roughly 1.5 million distinct CDR3 sequences in the sample, roughly 43% were seen once. Study observations and caveats: Diversity was higher, and naive CD4+ cells more numerous, in long-lived donors than in aged donors.

What was sequenced was blood. This TCR came from a woman aged 18-35 years in good health. This rearrangement joins TRBV11-2 to TRBJ1-2, with 11 bases aligning to TRBD1. In DNA form, the CDR3 reads TGTGCCAGCAGCTTAGTTTACGGGACAGGGGGTGGTGGCTACACCTTC. This sequence encodes CASSLVYGTGGGGYTF.